The next 31 T cell receptor beta chains were all read from a single sample in a study of cytomegalovirus exposure and HLA in healthy donors. PCR used 60 Vbeta primers and 13 Jbeta primers. TCRdb's copy holds only in-frame clones and misses some; the assay was immunoSEQ multiplex PCR. Its clone listing holds 35,000 to 45,000 clones. Sequenced: PBMCs. The source of these receptors is a human donor in good health.

J is TRBJ1-2 and V is TRBV5-1; D is perhaps TRBD1 (5 bases). This CDR3 has 14 amino acids. With 1 base removed from V and 6 bases from J, the gap between germline ends came to 13 bases. Per the germline V gene, CDR1 is SGHRS and CDR2 is YFSETQ. CDR3 in DNA: TGCGCCAGCAGCTTGTCCGGGGGAGAGAATGGCTACACCTTC. Encoded protein: CASSLSGGENGYTF.

The chain combines TRBV14 with TRBJ2-5; D is unresolved. V shed 1 base and J shed 1 base, with 7 bases lying between them. CDR1 SGHDN and CDR2 FVKESK come from the germline V gene. The CDR3 length is 14 residues. CDR3 in amino acids: CASSQVRLQETQYF. For the CDR3, the DNA is TGTGCCAGCAGCCAAGTTCGTCTCCAAGAGACCCAGTACTTC.

In DNA, the CDR3 is TGTGCCAGCAGTCCCGGGGGTTCCTACGAGCAGTACTTC. Its protein product is CASSPGGSYEQYF. The chain joins TRBV28 to TRBJ2-7; tentatively, D is TRBD2 (6 bases). The CDR3 spans 13 residues. Germline CDR1 is MDHEN and CDR2 is SYDVKM. V was cut by 5 bases and J by 1 base, with 9 bases left in between.

This chain uses TRBV25-1 with TRBJ1-6, with D maybe TRBD1 (5 bases). CDR1 MGHDK and CDR2 SYGVNS come from the germline V gene. The CDR3 loop spans 12 amino acids. V lost 3 bases, J lost 9 bases, and 6 bases lay in between. CDR3 residues: CASSEGLSPLHF. The CDR3 nucleotides read TGTGCCAGCAGTGAGGGGCTTTCACCCCTCCACTTT.

The CDR3 DNA reads as TGCGCCAGCACTGTATTCGGTAACGCCTACGAGCAGTACTTC. As protein: CASTVFGNAYEQYF. The chain uses TRBV5-1 and TRBJ2-7; no clear D gene. The CDR3 spans 14 residues. V lost 6 bases and J lost 2, with 15 bases in between. In germline, CDR1 is SGHRS, CDR2 YFSETQ.

The chain carries TRBV28 and TRBJ2-7, with 7 bases that match TRBD1. Germline V gives CDR1 MDHEN, CDR2 SYDVKM. This CDR3 comprises 16 residues. The ends lost 6 bases at V and 2 bases at J; junction bases unmatched: 13. CDR3 sequence (DNA): TGTGCCAGCAGCACCCTGAGAGGGGGCGCGGCCTACGAGCAGTACTTC. It codes for CASSTLRGGAAYEQYF.

J is TRBJ2-3 and V is TRBV7-9; TRBD2 might be the D (5 bases). The CDR3 consists of 14 residues. Germline CDR1 reads SEHNR; CDR2 reads FQNEAQ (reference sequence). Trimming removed 1 base from V and 3 bases from J, with 8 bases in between. The DNA of the CDR3 is TGTGCCAGCAGCTTAGTGGGGAGAACAGATACGCAGTATTTT. Residues: CASSLVGRTDTQYF.

The chain couples TRBV6-1 to TRBJ1-2; a weak D match, TRBD1 (5 bases). The CDR3 runs 14 residues. Trimming cost V 2 bases and J 4 bases, with 11 bases left between them. Germline CDR1 reads MNHNS; CDR2 reads SASEGT. The CDR3 here is CASSERGNLYGYTF. The CDR3, as DNA: TGTGCCAGCAGTGAAAGGGGAAACCTCTATGGCTACACCTTC.

This chain links TRBV5-1 with TRBJ2-3; 11 bases agree with TRBD1. This CDR3 spans 15 amino acids. The germline V gene has CDR1 SGHRS and CDR2 YFSETQ. With V trimmed by 4 bases and J by 3 bases, 4 bases remained unmatched. In nucleotides, the CDR3 is TGCGCCAGCAGCGGGGGACAGGGGGGGACAGATACGCAGTATTTT. Residues: CASSGGQGGTDTQYF.

The CDR3, as DNA: TGTGCCAGCGACCCCCGCGGAAAAGAGACCCAGTACTTC. As protein: CASDPRGKETQYF. V is TRBV5-8 and J is TRBJ2-5; D is undetermined. Trimming stripped 7 bases from V and 3 bases from J, with 13 bases between. Per germline, CDR1 SGHTS and CDR2 YDEGEE. The CDR3 consists of 13 residues.

J is TRBJ1-1 and V is TRBV19; tentative D call: TRBD1 (5 bases). CDR1 is LNHDA and CDR2 is SQIVND in the germline V gene (reference sequence). CDR3 length equals 18 residues. With 4 bases removed from V and 0 bases from J, the gap between germline ends came to 21 bases. This CDR3 reads CASSTSGRGVKMNTEAFF. The CDR3 nucleotides are TGTGCCAGTAGTACGTCCGGTCGGGGGGTCAAAATGAACACTGAAGCTTTCTTT.

The chain uses TRBV19 and TRBJ2-1, with 7 positions matching TRBD2. V gave up 1 base and J gave up 5 bases; unmatched junction bases: 5. CDR1 and CDR2 from the germline V gene are LNHDA and SQIVND (reference sequence). CDR3 length: 15 amino acids. The CDR3: CASSIVAGVDNEQFF. The CDR3 DNA is TGTGCCAGTAGTATAGTTGCGGGGGTAGACAATGAGCAGTTCTTC.

The CDR3, as DNA: TGTGCCTGGAGTGTACAGGATCATCAGCCCCAGCATTTT. Amino acids: CAWSVQDHQPQHF. The rearrangement uses TRBV30 and TRBJ1-5, with D perhaps TRBD1 (5 bases). This CDR3 comprises 13 residues. Germline V gene sequence: CDR1 GTSNPN, CDR2 SVGIG (reference sequence). V was cut by 0 bases and J by 5 bases, with 8 bases left in between.

V and J are TRBV11-2 and TRBJ1-1; D is perhaps TRBD1 (6 bases). Germline loops: CDR1 SGHAT, CDR2 FQNNGV. The CDR3 is made up of 16 amino acids. V was pared by 1 base and J by 1 base, with 13 bases between. The DNA of the CDR3 is TGTGCCAGCAGCTTAGGAAGGGGGGGGCCGAACACTGAAGCTTTCTTT. The encoded protein is CASSLGRGGPNTEAFF.

The CDR3 here is CASNSAGVRREQYF. The CDR3 nucleotides are TGCGCCAGCAATTCGGCAGGGGTAAGGCGCGAGCAGTACTTC. V usage is TRBV5-1 and J usage is TRBJ2-7; TRBD1 is a possible D gene (6 bases). Looked up from germline, CDR1 is SGHRS and CDR2 is YFSETQ. This CDR3 comprises 14 residues. Trimming removed 6 bases at V and 6 bases at J, with 19 bases between.

The chain uses TRBV5-4 and TRBJ2-5; D might be TRBD1 (6 bases). Germline V lookup: CDR1 SGHNT, CDR2 YYREEE (reference sequence). V was clipped by 1 base and J by 5 bases, with 15 bases between them. The length of the CDR3 is 15 residues. The CDR3 reads CASSLSGAITETQYF. CDR3 DNA: TGTGCCAGCAGCTTGTCAGGGGCTATTACGGAGACCCAGTACTTC.

The J gene is TRBJ1-2, the V gene TRBV11-2; D uncertain. The V end was cut by 1 base, the J end by 1 base, with 4 bases between. This CDR3 has 13 amino acids. The germline gives CDR1 SGHAT, CDR2 FQNNGV. CDR3 sequence: CASSLGLNYGYTF. DNA of the CDR3: TGTGCCAGCAGCTTAGGGCTTAACTATGGCTACACCTTC. The whole variable domain, filled in from reference TRBV11-2 and TRBJ1-2, reads EAGVAQSPRYKIIEKRQSVAFWCNPISGHATLYWYQQILGQGPKLLIQFQNNGVVDDSQLPKDRFSAERLKGVDSTLKIQPAKLEDSAVYLCASSLGLNYGYTFGSGTRLTVV.

The chain recombines TRBV5-4 with TRBJ1-4; D is uncertain. There are 15 residues in the CDR3. In germline, CDR1 is SGHNT, CDR2 YYREEE (reference sequence). V was shortened by 4 bases and J by 0 bases, with 10 bases between the two germline ends. The CDR3 here is CASSPGMATNEKLFF. The CDR3 DNA follows: TGTGCCAGCAGCCCGGGGATGGCAACTAATGAAAAACTGTTTTTT.

This sequence joins TRBV28 and TRBJ2-3; a possible D gene is TRBD2 (6 bases). CDR3 length: 13 amino acids. V shed 4 bases and J shed 3 bases, with 8 bases lying between them. The V gene's germline CDR1 is MDHEN and CDR2 SYDVKM. CDR3 in amino acids: CASSSSATDTQYF. For the CDR3, the DNA is TGTGCCAGCAGTTCTAGCGCGACAGATACGCAGTATTTT.

This chain joins TRBV18 and TRBJ1-3; D perhaps matches TRBD1 (6 bases). Trimming shortened V by 0 bases and J by 1 base, and 10 bases separated the two germline ends. The CDR3 length is 16 residues. Germline CDR1 reads KGHSH; CDR2 reads LQKENI. The DNA of the CDR3 is TGTGCCAGCTCACCACCGACAGGTCGGTCTGGAAACACCATATATTTT. Translating it yields CASSPPTGRSGNTIYF.

The chain combines TRBV19 with TRBJ1-6; D is uncertain. V was pared by 9 bases and J by 7 bases, with 22 bases between. CDR3 length equals 16 residues. Germline CDR1 and CDR2: LNHDA and SQIVND (reference sequence). The CDR3 is CASHSTALVLNSPLHF. The CDR3 region has the DNA TGTGCCAGCCATTCTACCGCATTAGTCCTAAATTCACCCCTCCACTTT.

The chain joins TRBV29-1 to TRBJ2-7; 10 bases agree with TRBD1. The germline gives CDR1 SQVTM, CDR2 ANQGSEA. V lost 7 bases and J lost 3; bases outside the gene matches: 9. The CDR3 has 14 amino acids. This CDR3 is CSAVGTGDVYEQYF. CDR3 DNA: TGCAGCGCAGTCGGGACAGGGGACGTCTACGAGCAGTACTTC.

The chain has TRBV7-9 and TRBJ1-5; possibly TRBD1 for D (5 bases). The V and J ends lost 5 bases and 0 bases respectively, with 17 bases between them. The length of the CDR3 is 17 residues. Germline lookup yields CDR1 SEHNR and CDR2 FQNEAQ (reference sequence). This CDR3 reads CASSQRQSGDSNQPQHF. The DNA for the CDR3 is TGTGCCAGCAGCCAAAGACAGAGTGGGGATAGCAATCAGCCCCAGCATTTT. Complete variable domain (other parts from reference TRBV7-9 and TRBJ1-5): DTGVSQNPRHKITKRGQNVTFRCDPISEHNRLYWYRQTLGQGPEFLTYFQNEAQLEKSRLLSDRFSAERPKGSFSTLEIQRTEQGDSAMYLCASSQRQSGDSNQPQHFGDGTRLSIL.

This chain connects TRBV5-1 to TRBJ2-5; TRBD2 agrees at 10 bases. V was clipped by 0 bases and J by 2 bases; unmatched bases: 7. The CDR3 runs to 17 residues. Germline V CDR1 and CDR2: SGHRS, YFSETQ. CDR3 protein: CASSLGASGGSQETQYF. CDR3 in DNA: TGCGCCAGCAGCTTGGGGGCTAGCGGGGGCTCTCAAGAGACCCAGTACTTC.

The rearrangement uses TRBV5-1 and TRBJ1-2; 8 bases agree with TRBD1. Germline values: CDR1 SGHRS, CDR2 YFSETQ. Trimming cost V 5 bases and J 2 bases; bases outside gene matches: 8. CDR3 length equals 15 residues. CDR3 DNA sequence: TGCGCCAGCAGACCTCAGGGACAGGCCAACTATGGCTACACCTTC. It specifies CASRPQGQANYGYTF.

The chain recombines TRBV10-1 with TRBJ2-7; 11 nucleotides match TRBD1. Per the germline V gene, CDR1 is WNHNN and CDR2 is SYGVQD (reference sequence). The CDR3 covers 14 residues. The J segment lost 3 bases and the V segment lost 4 bases, leaving 2 bases of the junction unmatched. The CDR3 DNA sequence: TGCGCCAGCAGTGCGGGGACAGGGGGCTACGAGCAGTACTTC. It encodes CASSAGTGGYEQYF.

This sequence joins TRBV15 and TRBJ2-3; maybe TRBD2 (5 bases). From germline, CDR1 is LNHNV and CDR2 YYDKDF (reference sequence). The CDR3 spans 15 residues. The V end lost 6 bases, the J end lost 7 bases, and 20 bases lay between the germline ends. The CDR3 bases are TGTGCCACCAGGGAGGCTACAACATCCGTGAATACGCAGTATTTT. This gives the protein CATREATTSVNTQYF.

Written as DNA, the CDR3 is TGTGCCAGTGTAGCGGGGGCGAACACCGGGGAGCTGTTTTTT. Translated, it gives CASVAGANTGELFF. V is TRBV10-3 and J is TRBJ2-2; 9 nucleotides agree with TRBD2. The germline CDR1 and CDR2 sequences are ENHRY and SYGVKD. The J segment lost 0 bases and the V segment lost 10 bases, leaving 3 bases of the junction unmatched. The CDR3 runs to 14 residues.

The chain recombines TRBV30 with TRBJ1-4; perhaps TRBD1 as D (6 bases). Trimming shortened V by 3 bases and J by 3 bases, and 11 bases separated the two germline ends. Germline CDR1 and CDR2: GTSNPN and SVGIG (reference sequence). The CDR3 contains 14 residues. The CDR3, as DNA: TGTGCCTGGAGATGGGCAGGGGCTAATGAAAAACTGTTTTTT. Translation gives CAWRWAGANEKLFF.

This sequence joins TRBV5-1 and TRBJ1-4; TRBD1 is a possible D gene (6 bases). Germline V lookup: CDR1 SGHRS, CDR2 YFSETQ. V was trimmed by 4 bases and J by 0 bases, leaving 25 bases between them. The CDR3 contains 20 residues. The CDR3, as DNA: TGCGCCAGCAGCCCCCTCGGTGCAGGGAGGGGGTTTTCAACTAATGAAAAACTGTTTTTT. Translated, it gives CASSPLGAGRGFSTNEKLFF.

V gene TRBV7-6 combines with J gene TRBJ1-2; perhaps TRBD1 as D (6 bases). This CDR3 is built from 15 residues. Germline V gene lookup returns CDR1 SGHVS and CDR2 FNYEAQ. Trimming left V 0 bases short and J 8 bases short, with 16 bases between. The CDR3 protein is CASSLAGASIGGYTF. The CDR3 DNA is TGTGCCAGCAGCTTAGCGGGGGCCAGCATTGGCGGCTACACCTTC.